This T cell receptor beta chain was found in a study of T cell responses to AZD1222 COVID-19 vaccine. Study results and limitations: Donor demographics were predominantly white British with a female majority; clonal diversity may be underestimated. Spike-specific TCRs gained breadth and depth after people received two AZD1222 doses. Reportedly, nearly half the spike-specific TCRs target unmutated variant regions. Distributed over spike, vaccine-associated CD4 TCRs predominated at 160-218 and 743-854.

With respect to this clone: Antigen specificity is unknown.

Assay used: immunoSEQ multiplex PCR; TCRdb lists only in-frame clones, some missing. This sample carries about 140,000 clones, roughly 88% of them seen once, and the ten largest clones take roughly 3.8%. CDR3 length: 18 residues. Germline V CDR1 and CDR2: ENHRY, SYGVKD. V was shortened by 4 bases and J by 0 bases, with 21 bases between the two germline ends. The TCR was taken from an adult in good health. Sequenced here: peripheral blood, sampled on day 0 of AZD1222 vaccination. This rearrangement joins TRBV10-3 to TRBJ1-2; possible D gene TRBD1, 5 bases. As DNA, the CDR3 is TGTGCCATCAGTGGGAGGAGGTCAGGGAACCGAGCTAACTATGGCTACACCTTC. Translated: CAISGRRSGNRANYGYTF.